This entry concerns a single T cell receptor beta chain. What it recognizes is unknown. From germline, CDR1 is SGHRS and CDR2 YFSETQ. V was shortened by 1 base and J by 6 bases, with 17 bases between the two germline ends. This CDR3 is built from 15 residues. This specimen comes from a study of response to subunit inactivated influenza vaccine. Study findings and constraints: Authors suggested few new T cells are recruited by each seasonal influenza vaccination.

TCRdb reprocessed the RT-PCR reads with MiXCR, giving one entry per CDR3 protein. In the table there are under 800,000 distinct CDR3 sequences, approximately 15% of which are singletons. The origin of this receptor is a man aged 50-60 years who received an inactivated influenza vaccine. The chain combines TRBV5-1 with TRBJ2-7, with a tentative D call TRBD1 (6 bases). Sample: PBMCs from blood, taken approximately 15 days before vaccination. CDR3 nucleotide sequence: TGCGCCAGCAGCTTGACCGGGACAAACCTTGGCGAGCAGTACTTC. It codes for CASSLTGTNLGEQYF.